This T cell receptor (beta chain) originates from a study of T-cell memory formation after mild COVID-19. Whole-study context: For the most part, TCR clusters were specific to one donor.

Whole-study results and caveats: Clones that got smaller from day 15 to 85 had even CD4/CD8, while clones growing later tipped toward CD4+. Mainly CM and EM harbored the contracting CD4+ clones; mainly EMRA harbored the CD8+ ones.

It was 5'RACE with constant-segment primers that produced the TCR alpha and TCR beta cDNA libraries, which carried sample barcodes and UMIs. TCRdb re-called the 5' RACE reads with MiXCR, one entry per CDR3 protein. Here the sample spans more than 150,000 distinct CDR3 sequences, about 22% being singletons. The junction had 3 bases not matched to a gene; V was cut back by 4 bases and J by 3 bases. Germline CDR1 is SGHDT and CDR2 is YYEEEE. This CDR3 contains 14 residues. With respect to this clonotype: The antigen is not known.

The origin of this receptor is an adult woman who had mild COVID-19 (a few samples of this study predate the infection). Cell type and time point are not known. The chain has TRBV5-6 and TRBJ1-1; 10 bases align to TRBD1. The sample taken for sequencing was PBMCs or a T cell subset sorted from them (not recorded which). CDR3 DNA sequence: TGTGCCAGCAGCCCCGGGACAGGGGACACTGAAGCTTTCTTT. Its translation: CASSPGTGDTEAFF.